This T cell receptor beta chain is from a study of post-analysis software for immune sequencing data. Background on the study: Relapsing-remitting, secondary progressive and progressive-relapsing multiple sclerosis were all included among the disease courses.

CDR3 length: 11 residues. Looked up from germline, CDR1 is SQVTM and CDR2 is ANQGSEA. Trimming removed 4 bases from V and 8 bases from J, with 11 bases in between. General study points: Clustering by F measure revealed strong co-clustering among samples prepared together in one batch. The five TRBV segments detected at higher frequency in patients than in controls included TRBV5-6, TRBV5-1 and TRBV20-1.

On this clonotype itself: Its antigen remains unidentified.

Researchers reported that TCR beta cDNA libraries carried unique molecular identifiers. The yield from around 1 to 10 million T cells was about 500,000 cDNA molecules in total. TCRdb reprocessed the PCR reads with MiXCR, giving one entry per CDR3 protein. The sample lists over 700,000 distinct CDR3 sequences, less than 35% seen once, with around 0.6% in the top ten. The material sequenced was blood. The J gene is TRBJ1-2, the V gene TRBV29-1, with D tentatively TRBD1 (5 bases). The origin of this receptor is a girl aged 10-17 years with multiple sclerosis. The CDR3 is CSVGGYVGYTF. The CDR3 DNA sequence: TGCAGCGTTGGGGGGTATGTCGGCTACACCTTC.